The 28 T cell receptor beta chains in this list originate from one sample, sequenced in a study of blood T cell repertoires in COVID-19. Method: immunoSEQ multiplex PCR; TCRdb's copy keeps in-frame clones and lacks some. The data hold 310,000 or so clones, with around 89% observed a single time. Material: PBMCs or T cells enriched from blood (not recorded which). Receptors originate from a young woman with acute COVID-19.

The chain recombines TRBV7-2 with TRBJ1-3, with a tentative D call TRBD1 (5 bases). This CDR3 is built from 14 residues. Trimming shortened V by 5 bases and J by 4 bases, and 12 bases separated the two germline ends. The V gene's germline CDR1 is SGHTA and CDR2 FQGNSA. The chain's CDR3 is CASSRGGGGNTIYF. The DNA of the CDR3 is TGTGCCAGCAGCCGCGGGGGGGGAGGAAACACCATATATTTT.

The chain is built from TRBV28 and TRBJ2-7; no clear D. This CDR3 is built from 14 residues. Trimming stripped 2 bases from V and 2 bases from J, with 10 bases between. Germline assignment: CDR1 MDHEN and CDR2 SYDVKM. In nucleotides, the CDR3 is TGTGCCAGCAGTTTAGTTTACAGTACCTACGAGCAGTACTTC. As protein: CASSLVYSTYEQYF.

V and J are TRBV6-5 and TRBJ2-1, with a tentative D call TRBD2 (6 bases). The V end lost 4 bases, the J end lost 4 bases, and 8 bases lay between the germline ends. Looked up from germline, CDR1 is MNHEY and CDR2 is SVGAGI. The CDR3 is 13 residues long. The CDR3: CASSWGGYNEQFF. The CDR3 DNA sequence: TGTGCCAGCAGTTGGGGAGGTTACAATGAGCAGTTCTTC.

The chain joins TRBV15 to TRBJ1-1; perhaps TRBD1 as D (6 bases). The CDR3 runs 16 residues. The germline V and J ends were trimmed by 0 bases and 0 bases, with 11 bases remaining between them. Germline V gene sequence: CDR1 LNHNV, CDR2 YYDKDF (reference sequence). The CDR3 DNA reads as TGTGCCACCAGCAGAGAGACAGGTATAATGAACACTGAAGCTTTCTTT. Protein product: CATSRETGIMNTEAFF.

The chain recombines TRBV27 with TRBJ1-1; D possibly corresponds to TRBD1 (6 bases). The CDR3 has 13 amino acids. Germline V lookup: CDR1 MNHEY, CDR2 SMNVEV (reference sequence). V shed 2 bases and J shed 7 bases, with 11 bases lying between them. CDR3 amino acids: CASSLRGGHEAFF. CDR3 in DNA: TGTGCCAGCAGTTTAAGGGGGGGACATGAAGCTTTCTTT.

Turning to this clone: Within the sample, other DNA sequences also encode this same CDR3. V usage is TRBV5-1 and J usage is TRBJ1-5, with TRBD1 as a possible D gene (6 bases). This CDR3 comprises 14 residues. Germline CDR1 SGHRS, CDR2 YFSETQ. Trimming removed 0 bases at V and 4 bases at J, with 8 bases between. The CDR3 sequence: CASSLEGGNQPQHF. CDR3 coding DNA: TGCGCCAGCAGCTTGGAGGGGGGGAATCAGCCCCAGCATTTT.

The V call is TRBV25-1, the J call TRBJ1-1; TRBD1 might be the D (5 bases). The CDR3 has 13 residues. Germline V gene sequence: CDR1 MGHDK, CDR2 SYGVNS. The ends were cut back, 2 bases at V and 1 base at J, with 5 bases in the middle. CDR3 nucleotide sequence: TGTGCCAGCAGTGAAAGGGGGAACACTGAAGCTTTCTTT. Translated: CASSERGNTEAFF. Filled out from reference TRBV25-1 and TRBJ1-1, the complete variable domain reads EADIYQTPRYLVIGTGKKITLECSQTMGHDKMYWYQQDPGMELHLIHYSYGVNSTEKGDLSSESTVSRIRTEHFPLTLESARPSHTSQYLCASSERGNTEAFFGQGTRLTVV.

As concerns this clone: Other DNA sequences in this specimen translate into the identical CDR3. The chain combines TRBV15 with TRBJ1-6; no clear D gene. Germline V gene sequence: CDR1 LNHNV, CDR2 YYDKDF (reference sequence). There are 14 residues in the CDR3. With 0 bases removed from V and 3 bases from J, the gap between germline ends came to 3 bases. The CDR3 loop is CATSRDSYNSPLHF. The CDR3 nucleotides read TGTGCCACCAGCAGAGACAGCTATAATTCACCCCTCCACTTT.

In this sample, this clone turned up once. This chain links TRBV5-1 with TRBJ2-7; 9 nucleotides agree with TRBD1. There are 18 residues in the CDR3. The germline V gene encodes CDR1 SGHRS and CDR2 YFSETQ. Germline trimming cut 0 bases from V and 4 bases from J; bases unmatched to any gene: 14. For the CDR3, the DNA is TGCGCCAGCAGCTTGGCCTTGGTGGCCGGGACAGGGTTATACGAGCAGTACTTC. Amino acid sequence: CASSLALVAGTGLYEQYF. Supplemented by reference TRBV5-1 and TRBJ2-7, the full variable domain reads KAGVTQTPRYLIKTRGQQVTLSCSPISGHRSVSWYQQTPGQGLQFLFEYFSETQRNKGNFPGRFSGRQFSNSRSEMNVSTLELGDSALYLCASSLALVAGTGLYEQYFGPGTRLTVT.

This clone was seen once. V gene TRBV4-3 combines with J gene TRBJ2-3, with 7 bases fitting TRBD1. The germline gives CDR1 LGHNA, CDR2 YSLEER. V shed 8 bases and J 7 bases; nucleotides not matched to a gene: 9. This CDR3 spans 13 amino acids. CDR3 coding DNA: TGCGCCAGCGGGGACAGAGAGGGTTATACGCAGTATTTT. Its protein product is CASGDREGYTQYF.

The V call is TRBV30, the J call TRBJ2-7; 8 bases map to TRBD2. Germline V gives CDR1 GTSNPN, CDR2 SVGIG (reference sequence). The CDR3 length is 14 residues. V shed 1 base, J shed 3 bases, and the junction held 5 bases outside the gene matches. CDR3 bases: TGTGCCTGGAGTGCGGGAGGGCCCAGCTACGAGCAGTACTTC. Translating it yields CAWSAGGPSYEQYF. Full variable domain (remainder filled in from reference TRBV30 and TRBJ2-7): SQTIHQWPATLVQPVGSPLSLECTVEGTSNPNLYWYRQAAGRGLQLLFYSVGIGQISSEVPQNLSASRPQDRQFILSSKKLLLSDSGFYLCAWSAGGPSYEQYFGPGTRLTVT.

The V and J genes are TRBV6-5 and TRBJ1-2; 8 nucleotides line up with TRBD1. The CDR3 contains 14 residues. Germline CDR1 and CDR2: MNHEY and SVGAGI. V lost 6 bases to trimming and J lost 4 bases; unmatched junction nucleotides: 7. CDR3: CASRAGDRSYGYTF. The CDR3 bases are TGTGCCAGCAGAGCCGGGGACAGGTCCTATGGCTACACCTTC.

This chain links TRBV7-6 with TRBJ1-1, with D possibly being TRBD1 (6 bases). This CDR3 is 14 amino acids long. With 2 bases removed from V and 4 bases from J, the gap between germline ends came to 11 bases. CDR1 is SGHVS, CDR2 FNYEAQ, per germline. The CDR3 here is CASSLRGGGTEAFF. The CDR3 DNA sequence: TGTGCCAGCAGCTTACGAGGGGGGGGCACTGAAGCTTTCTTT.

V usage is TRBV7-8 and J usage is TRBJ1-1; D gene ambiguous. The CDR3 covers 12 residues. The ends were cut back, 4 bases at V and 4 bases at J, with 7 bases in the middle. CDR1 and CDR2 from the germline V gene are SGHVS and FQNEAQ. The CDR3 loop reads CASSYQATEAFF. Here the CDR3 DNA reads TGTGCCAGCAGCTATCAGGCCACTGAAGCTTTCTTT.

The J gene is TRBJ2-2, the V gene TRBV27, with TRBD1 matching 9 bases. The CDR3 runs to 16 residues. The V and J ends lost 4 bases and 3 bases, in that order; junction bases with no gene match: 6. CDR1 and CDR2 from the germline V gene are MNHEY and SMNVEV (reference sequence). CDR3 amino acids: CASSSDRGWYTGELFF. CDR3 bases: TGTGCCAGCAGTTCGGACAGGGGCTGGTACACCGGGGAGCTGTTTTTT.

This clone appeared a single time. The chain joins TRBV7-2 to TRBJ2-1; TRBD2 agrees at 8 bases. J was trimmed by 4 bases and V by 5 bases; bases with no gene match: 4. Germline-derived CDR1 and CDR2 are SGHTA and FQGNSA. CDR3 length: 14 amino acids. CDR3 DNA sequence: TGTGCCAGCAGCGAGACGGGAGGGTACAATGAGCAGTTCTTC. Protein: CASSETGGYNEQFF. The full variable domain, in which reference TRBV7-2 and TRBJ2-1 provide the parts outside the CDR3, is GAGVSQSPSNKVTEKGKDVELRCDPISGHTALYWYRQSLGQGLEFLIYFQGNSAPDKSGLPSDRFSAERTGGSVSTLTIQRTQQEDSAVYLCASSETGGYNEQFFGPGTRLTVL.

V is TRBV6-2 or TRBV6-3 and J is TRBJ2-7; D perhaps matches TRBD2 (6 bases). The CDR3 runs 16 residues. Germline loops: CDR1 MNHEY, CDR2 SVGEGT. The V and J ends lost 2 bases and 5 bases respectively, with 19 bases between them. The CDR3 nucleotides are TGTGCCAGCAGTTACGGAGGGGCTGGGCGGGCTGACGAGCAGTACTTC. This translates into CASSYGGAGRADEQYF.

This rearrangement joins TRBV28 to TRBJ2-1, with 13 bases that match TRBD2. There are 19 residues in the CDR3. Germline CDR1 reads MDHEN; CDR2 reads SYDVKM. Trimming cost V 6 bases and J 0 bases; bases outside gene matches: 11. In nucleotides, the CDR3 is TGTGCCAGCAGCGACTCCGGACTAGCGGGAGAAAGCTCCTACAATGAGCAGTTCTTC. Translation: CASSDSGLAGESSYNEQFF.

This clone has a single count. Possible read error: a much larger clone is one base away. V usage is TRBV7-3 and J usage is TRBJ1-1; D gene unclear. V was trimmed by 5 bases and J by 0 bases, leaving 7 bases between them. The CDR3 loop spans 13 amino acids. In germline, CDR1 is SGHTA, CDR2 FQGTGA. CDR3 amino acids: CASSQQMNTEAFF. For the CDR3, the DNA is TGTGCCAGCAGCCAACAGATGAACACTGAAGCTTTCTTT.

The rearrangement joins TRBV28 to TRBJ2-3, with D tentatively TRBD1 (6 bases). This CDR3 has 14 residues. The germline gives CDR1 MDHEN, CDR2 SYDVKM. V was shortened by 5 bases and J by 1 base, with 10 bases between the two germline ends. The CDR3 loop reads CASSPWTGTDTQYF. The CDR3 DNA follows: TGTGCCAGCAGTCCATGGACAGGCACAGATACGCAGTATTTT.

The chain links TRBV3-1 (or the pseudogene TRBV3-2) to TRBJ1-2, with a tentative D call TRBD1 (5 bases). The CDR3 has 13 amino acids. V was clipped by 4 bases and J by 3 bases, with 9 bases between them. Germline V gene data show CDR1 as LGHDT and CDR2 as YNNKEL (reference sequence). The CDR3 DNA reads as TGTGCCAGCAGCCCCTCCAGGGACTATGGCTACACCTTC. Its protein is CASSPSRDYGYTF.

This sequence joins TRBV6-5 and TRBJ1-4; 8 bases map to TRBD1. V trimming: 3 bases; J trimming: 8 bases; junction bases outside the gene matches: 11. The germline CDR1 and CDR2 sequences are MNHEY and SVGAGI. CDR3 length: 16 amino acids. In DNA form, the CDR3 reads TGTGCCAGCAGTTATTCCCGGACAGGGCGGGGGGAAAAACTGTTTTTT. Its protein product is CASSYSRTGRGEKLFF.

The J gene is TRBJ1-2, the V gene TRBV20-1, with D tentatively TRBD1 (5 bases). The CDR3 is 11 amino acids. V was pared by 3 bases and J by 12 bases, with 14 bases between. Germline V gene lookup returns CDR1 DFQATT and CDR2 SNEGSKA (reference sequence). The CDR3 spells CSARARDLDTF. The CDR3 DNA sequence: TGCAGTGCTAGGGCCCGGGACTTAGACACCTTC.

The chain has TRBV3-1 (or the pseudogene TRBV3-2) and TRBJ2-2; 8 bases are shared with TRBD2. V shed 3 bases and J 8 bases; nucleotides not matched to a gene: 20. The CDR3 totals 19 residues. CDR1 and CDR2 from the germline V gene are LGHDT and YNNKEL (reference sequence). The CDR3 loop reads CASSQGGPQRERSRGELFF. In DNA, the CDR3 is TGTGCCAGCAGCCAGGGGGGACCCCAGCGGGAGAGGAGCAGGGGGGAGCTGTTTTTT.

This rearrangement joins TRBV19 to TRBJ1-3; no clear D gene. The CDR3 consists of 13 residues. Germline V gene sequence: CDR1 LNHDA, CDR2 SQIVND (reference sequence). V was trimmed by 6 bases and J by 3 bases, leaving 9 bases between them. The CDR3 sequence: CASRPLIGNTIYF. DNA of the CDR3: TGTGCCAGTAGGCCACTCATTGGAAACACCATATATTTT.

The V and J genes are TRBV27 and TRBJ1-6, with TRBD1 matching over 12 bases. The CDR3 spans 14 residues. Germline assignment: CDR1 MNHEY and CDR2 SMNVEV (reference sequence). The V gene end was trimmed by 9 bases and the J gene end by 9 bases; junction bases not matched to a gene: 6. The CDR3 nucleotides read TGTGCCAGTAGCCGGGACAGGGGGCTTTCACCCCTCCACTTT. This sequence encodes CASSRDRGLSPLHF.

This clone was seen a handful of times. This chain links TRBV7-9 with TRBJ2-2; TRBD1 agrees at 7 bases. The germline CDR1 and CDR2 sequences are SEHNR and FQNEAQ (reference sequence). V shed 1 base and J 5 bases; nucleotides not matched to a gene: 7. This CDR3 is built from 16 residues. In nucleotides, the CDR3 is TGTGCCAGCAGCTTAGGATTTAGGGGGCGGACCGGGGAGCTGTTTTTT. Residues: CASSLGFRGRTGELFF.

The gene calls are TRBV6-2 or TRBV6-3 and TRBJ2-5; D unresolved. V was cut by 2 bases and J by 3 bases, with 7 bases left in between. This CDR3 region has 13 residues. CDR1 is MNHEY and CDR2 is SVGEGT in the germline V gene. In DNA, the CDR3 is TGTGCCAGCAGTTACGGCCAGAAAGAGACCCAGTACTTC. Residues: CASSYGQKETQYF.